This TCR beta chain originates from a study of blood T cell repertoires in COVID-19. The wider study: The United States, Italy and Spain were the sources of the acute and convalescent COVID-19 samples. T cells, B-cell-depleted T cells, or PBMCs provided the cDNA or gDNA that served as material.

Per the original methods: Counts of nucleated cells, estimated from reference gene primer amplification, were obtained. Only in-frame clones appear in the TCRdb table, and some are missing; sequencing was by immunoSEQ multiplex PCR. The V and J calls and clone size were taken over from that table, and D and trimming were inferred from the DNA. The table records about 240,000 clones, approximately 86% of them present only once. The V gene's germline CDR1 is SGHRS and CDR2 YFSETQ. The CDR3 has 15 residues. The V gene end was trimmed by 0 bases and the J gene end by 4 bases; junction bases not matched to a gene: 6.

The receptor was derived from a woman aged 30 to 39 who had recovered from COVID-19. Sequencing input: peripheral blood. The gene calls are TRBV5-1 and TRBJ1-2; 7 positions match TRBD1. CDR3: CASSLGQGSGYGYTF. CDR3 in DNA: TGCGCCAGCAGCTTGGGACAGGGATCAGGCTATGGCTACACCTTC.